Below are 5 T cell receptor beta chains sequenced from a single sample in a study of beta chain features in type 1 diabetes. Sequenced material consisted of expressed TCRB transcripts (all of the isolated RNA was reverse transcribed). The assay was immunoSEQ multiplex PCR, and TCRdb's table has in-frame clones only and misses some. In the table there are about 620,000 clones, 15% to 18% of which are singletons. The sample was naive CD4+ T cells from blood. The receptor source for this set is a man younger than 30 in good health.

The J gene is TRBJ1-5, the V gene TRBV27; 8 bases align to TRBD1. Trimming took 4 bases from V and 4 from J; bases not matched to a gene: 9. The CDR3 sequence is 16 residues long. The V gene's germline CDR1 is MNHEY and CDR2 SMNVEV (reference sequence). The CDR3 is CASSSFLRQGNQPQHF. CDR3 nucleotide sequence: TGTGCCAGCAGTTCATTTCTAAGACAGGGGAATCAGCCCCAGCATTTT.

This clone has a handful of counts. The chain combines TRBV25-1 with TRBJ2-1; 8 bases match TRBD2. Trimming took 4 bases from V and 5 from J; bases not matched to a gene: 10. Looked up from germline, CDR1 is MGHDK and CDR2 is SYGVNS. The CDR3 loop spans 16 amino acids. Here the CDR3 reads CASSGLSGSIHNEQFF. CDR3 nucleotide sequence: TGTGCCAGCAGTGGATTAAGCGGGAGCATCCACAATGAGCAGTTCTTC.

This clone came up a few times. The V gene is TRBV10-3, the J gene TRBJ2-1; TRBD2 aligns across 15 bases. Per germline, CDR1 ENHRY and CDR2 SYGVKD. V lost 6 bases, J lost 0 bases, and 3 bases stayed unmatched. This CDR3 is 17 amino acids long. CDR3 coding DNA: TGTGCCATCAGCCCGGGACTAGCGGGAGGCTCCTACAATGAGCAGTTCTTC. This codes for CAISPGLAGGSYNEQFF.

About this clone: Other DNA sequences from this sample encode an identical CDR3 as well. The J gene is TRBJ2-7, the V gene TRBV7-2; perhaps TRBD2 as D (6 bases). V was cut by 3 bases and J by 3 bases, with 9 bases left in between. This CDR3 is built from 13 residues. CDR1 is SGHTA, CDR2 FQGNSA, per germline. CDR3 nucleotide sequence: TGTGCCAGCAGCTTGTCCGGGAGCTACGAGCAGTACTTC. Residues: CASSLSGSYEQYF.

This clone was seen a few times. V is TRBV29-1 and J is TRBJ2-5; 7 bases fit TRBD2. V gave up 4 bases and J gave up 5 bases; unmatched junction bases: 10. Germline CDR1 reads SQVTM; CDR2 reads ANQGSEA. The CDR3 runs to 14 residues. CDR3: CSVVSGGNWETQYF. The CDR3 DNA reads TGCAGCGTTGTATCCGGGGGGAACTGGGAGACCCAGTACTTC.